This T cell receptor (beta chain) was captured in a study of T cells in Graves' hyperthyroidism and ophthalmopathy. As for the study in general: Peripheral blood draws took place at initial diagnosis, ahead of any treatment. Study-level points and caveats: In the blood, most expanded thyroid clonotypes above 0.001 appeared as well.

This clonotype was observed many times. The antigen is not known. TCR beta CDR3 regions were amplified from RNA transcripts. In the first-round RT-PCR of the TCR CDR3, the HTBI primer set was used. TCRdb redid the calling of the multiplex PCR reads with MiXCR, one entry per CDR3 protein. This repertoire shows roughly 250,000 distinct CDR3 sequences, about 14% found once; its top ten account for less than 15%. The receptor's source is a middle-aged woman with Graves' hyperthyroidism that later progressed to Graves' ophthalmopathy. Source material: blood.

In DNA form, the CDR3 reads TGTGCCAGCAGTTACGCGGTTCAGTCGGGTACTGAAGCTTTCTTT. Translating gives CASSYAVQSGTEAFF. The V and J genes are TRBV6-1 and TRBJ1-1; no reliable D call. Looked up from germline, CDR1 is MNHNS and CDR2 is SASEGT. The CDR3 extends over 15 amino acids. Trimming cost V 5 bases and J 5 bases, with 18 bases left between them.